A single sample gave rise to the 22 T cell receptor beta chains below, sequenced in a study of CD8+ T cells in alopecia areata. Following extraction, RNA underwent reverse transcription to cDNA, which served as the sequencing template. The data were produced by immunoSEQ multiplex PCR, yet TCRdb's version contains in-frame clones alone and is incomplete. The table includes approximately 100,000 clones, less than 70% detected once. The material sequenced was CD4+ T cells sorted from blood. These receptors all come from a human donor in good health.

The chain is built from TRBV29-1 and TRBJ1-2; tentative D call: TRBD1 (6 bases). The germline gives CDR1 SQVTM, CDR2 ANQGSEA. This CDR3 has 10 amino acids. The CDR3 reads CSVRQDGYTF. The CDR3 DNA sequence: TGCAGTGTGAGACAGGATGGCTACACCTTC.

V usage is TRBV5-1 and J usage is TRBJ1-5; 9 bases are a match to TRBD1. From germline, CDR1 is SGHRS and CDR2 YFSETQ. Unmatched junction bases numbered 0, after V lost 0 bases and J lost 5 bases. The CDR3 has 14 amino acids. Here the CDR3 reads CASSLGQGDQPQHF. The CDR3 DNA is TGCGCCAGCAGCTTGGGACAGGGGGATCAGCCCCAGCATTTT.

J is TRBJ2-7 and V is TRBV30; TRBD1 matches at 7 bases. The germline CDR1 and CDR2 sequences are GTSNPN and SVGIG (reference sequence). CDR3 length: 18 residues. J lost 3 bases, V lost 3 bases, and 20 bases had no gene match. The CDR3 sequence is CAWRSILQRPGQLYEQYF. The CDR3 DNA sequence: TGTGCCTGGAGATCTATACTCCAGCGTCCGGGACAGCTCTACGAGCAGTACTTC.

The sample holds a few counts of this clone. The chain couples TRBV29-1 to TRBJ1-1, with D maybe TRBD1 (6 bases). In germline, CDR1 is SQVTM, CDR2 ANQGSEA. The V gene lost 6 bases and the J gene lost 4 bases, with 15 bases spanning the gap. The CDR3 sequence is 13 residues long. The CDR3 DNA sequence: TGCAGCGTCGATGCCCTACAGGGCACTGAAGCTTTCTTT. It is translated as CSVDALQGTEAFF.

DNA for the CDR3: TGTGCCAGCAGTAAGACAGGGCTGTCGAACACCGGGGAGCTGTTTTTT. Translation gives CASSKTGLSNTGELFF. The chain joins TRBV2 to TRBJ2-2, with 7 bases fitting TRBD1. The V gene's germline CDR1 is SNHLY and CDR2 FYNNEI. V lost 5 bases to trimming and J lost 0 bases; unmatched junction nucleotides: 6. The CDR3 is made up of 16 amino acids.

The chain employs TRBV30 and TRBJ2-5; 7 bases match TRBD1. The trim removed 3 bases at V and 6 bases at J, leaving 13 bases unmatched. The germline CDR1 and CDR2 sequences are GTSNPN and SVGIG (reference sequence). The CDR3 has 15 residues. CDR3 nucleotide sequence: TGTGCCTGGAGCTTACCTGACAGGGAATGGAAGACCCAGTACTTC. It codes for CAWSLPDREWKTQYF.

This chain connects TRBV19 to TRBJ1-1; D gene unclear. The CDR3 length is 13 residues. The germline V gene encodes CDR1 LNHDA and CDR2 SQIVND (reference sequence). V shed 4 bases and J shed 3 bases, with 9 bases lying between them. CDR3 DNA: TGTGCCAGTAGTACCGAGGGTGACACTGAAGCTTTCTTT. The encoded protein is CASSTEGDTEAFF.

This chain links TRBV5-1 with TRBJ2-7, with 7 bases identical to TRBD1. Germline assignment: CDR1 SGHRS and CDR2 YFSETQ. V lost 6 bases, J lost 3 bases, and 15 bases stayed unmatched. The CDR3 has 16 residues. The CDR3 DNA reads as TGCGCCAGCACCCGACAGGGACCTACCGCGTTCTACGAGCAGTACTTC. This sequence encodes CASTRQGPTAFYEQYF.

A few counts support this clone. This rearrangement joins TRBV5-4 to TRBJ1-1; D is unresolved. CDR3 length: 13 amino acids. V was cut by 4 bases and J by 3 bases, with 10 bases left in between. Germline V CDR1 and CDR2: SGHNT, YYREEE (reference sequence). CDR3 coding DNA: TGTGCCAGCAGCGTCCAGTTAGACACTGAAGCTTTCTTT. Translating it yields CASSVQLDTEAFF.

DNA for the CDR3: TGTGCCTGGAGTGTCGGACCTAATGAAAAACTGTTTTTT. This codes for CAWSVGPNEKLFF. The chain couples TRBV30 to TRBJ1-4, with no clear D. The CDR3 length is 13 residues. Germline V gives CDR1 GTSNPN, CDR2 SVGIG (reference sequence). Trimming took off 0 bases at V and 3 bases at J, with 5 bases between the two ends.

The J gene is TRBJ2-7, the V gene TRBV27, with D tentatively TRBD1 (6 bases). Between the trimmed V and J ends, which lost 6 bases and 0 bases, there was a span of 18 bases. The germline V gene encodes CDR1 MNHEY and CDR2 SMNVEV (reference sequence). The CDR3 is made up of 16 amino acids. The CDR3 sequence is CASSLVDSLSSYEQYF. The CDR3 coding sequence is TGTGCCAGCAGCCTAGTGGACAGTCTGAGCTCCTACGAGCAGTACTTC.

This clone counts as medium-sized. The chain uses TRBV21-1 and TRBJ2-1; the table's D call TRBD2 went unverified against the DNA. TRBV21-1 is noted as a pseudogene. The CDR3 runs 19 residues. CDR3 protein: CASSKVGCGRGKAYNEQFF. CDR3 coding DNA: TGTGCCAGCAGCAAAGTGGGGTGTGGGAGGGGGAAGGCCTACAATGAGCAGTTCTTC.

This clone was counted only a few times. This chain links TRBV29-1 with TRBJ1-1; D is uncertain. Trimming took off 7 bases at V and 6 bases at J, with 12 bases between the two ends. The germline gives CDR1 SQVTM, CDR2 ANQGSEA. The CDR3 has 11 residues. CDR3 in DNA: TGCAGCGGGGATAGTGGCCCTGAAGCTTTCTTT. Translating it yields CSGDSGPEAFF.

The chain links TRBV28 to TRBJ2-7; weak D call: TRBD1 (5 bases). CDR3 length equals 13 residues. From germline, CDR1 is MDHEN and CDR2 SYDVKM. Trimming removed 5 bases from V and 1 base from J, with 9 bases in between. CDR3 nucleotide sequence: TGTGCCAGCAGTCCCACAGGATCCTACGAGCAGTACTTC. It specifies CASSPTGSYEQYF.

The rearrangement joins TRBV25-1 to TRBJ1-1; D is ambiguous. The CDR3 runs 14 residues. The ends were cut back, 7 bases at V and 1 base at J, with 13 bases in the middle. Germline V gives CDR1 MGHDK, CDR2 SYGVNS. CDR3 in DNA: TGTGCCAGCACCCAAGGAGCGGCGAACACTGAAGCTTTCTTT. Translation: CASTQGAANTEAFF.

The chain couples TRBV9 to TRBJ1-5, with TRBD1 identical over 9 bases. The ends lost 3 bases at V and 4 bases at J; junction bases unmatched: 8. CDR3 length: 16 residues. CDR1 is SGDLS and CDR2 is YYNGEE in the germline V gene. The CDR3 loop reads CASSAETGGWNQPQHF. CDR3 sequence (DNA): TGTGCCAGCAGCGCCGAGACAGGGGGATGGAATCAGCCCCAGCATTTT.

The rearrangement links TRBV29-1 to TRBJ1-1; TRBD1 agrees at 7 bases. The CDR3 runs to 13 residues. The germline CDR1 and CDR2 sequences are SQVTM and ANQGSEA. V shed 8 bases, J shed 2 bases, and the junction held 8 bases outside the gene matches. The CDR3 region has the DNA TGCAGCCCCACGACAGGGATTAACACTGAAGCTTTCTTT. Amino acids: CSPTTGINTEAFF.

This chain connects TRBV30 to TRBJ2-5; D is undetermined. Trimming pared 2 bases from V and 5 bases from J, leaving 6 bases between. The CDR3 runs to 11 residues. CDR1 is GTSNPN and CDR2 is SVGIG in the germline V gene (reference sequence). CDR3 loop: CAWSPEETQYF. The CDR3, as DNA: TGTGCCTGGAGTCCGGAGGAGACCCAGTACTTC.

Only a few counts were recorded for this clone. The DNA for the CDR3 is TGCGCCAGCAGCTTACCCGGGGAGCTGTTTTTT. This gives the protein CASSLPGELFF. This sequence joins TRBV5-1 and TRBJ2-2; D is ambiguous. From germline, CDR1 is SGHRS and CDR2 YFSETQ. The CDR3 consists of 11 residues. V lost 2 bases to trimming and J lost 6 bases, with 2 bases between them.

In this sample, this clone turned up a few times. The chain has TRBV29-1 and TRBJ2-3; D is perhaps TRBD2 (6 bases). Per germline, CDR1 SQVTM and CDR2 ANQGSEA. Trimming shortened V by 8 bases and J by 2 bases, and 11 bases separated the two germline ends. The CDR3 is made up of 12 amino acids. The CDR3 here is CSIRGNTDTQYF. CDR3 sequence (DNA): TGCAGCATCCGCGGGAACACAGATACGCAGTATTTT.

This clone was recorded only once. The rearrangement joins TRBV5-1 to TRBJ1-2; 8 bases map to TRBD1. V dropped 4 bases and J dropped 0; count of bases not matched to a gene: 5. Germline values: CDR1 SGHRS, CDR2 YFSETQ. This CDR3 has 15 amino acids. In nucleotides, the CDR3 is TGCGCCAGCAGCAAGGGACAGGCAGCTAACTATGGCTACACCTTC. Its protein product is CASSKGQAANYGYTF.

The rearrangement joins TRBV18 to TRBJ1-1, with D tentatively TRBD1 (5 bases). This CDR3 is built from 15 residues. Trimming removed 3 bases from V and 0 bases from J, with 11 bases in between. The germline V gene has CDR1 KGHSH and CDR2 LQKENI. This CDR3 reads CASSPFSGLNTEAFF. The CDR3, as DNA: TGTGCCAGCTCACCCTTTTCGGGGCTGAACACTGAAGCTTTCTTT.